The 20 T cell receptor beta chains in this list originate from one sample, sequenced in a study of beta chain features in type 1 diabetes (dated by TCRdb to the late 2010s). Overall results and qualifications from the work: Type 1 diabetes patients showed a moderate but significant shortening of TCRB CDR3 length in all four CD4+ subsets.

The antigens for these receptors are not known. The library was obtained by the immunoSEQ multiplex PCR assay. The entire amount of isolated RNA was reverse transcribed using the High Capacity cDNA Reverse Transcription Kit, so the sequenced TCRB transcripts were expressed ones. TCRdb limited this immuneACCESS table to in-frame rearrangements with V and J called. A share of clones is missing; checked studies link under half to unresolved V genes, and the rest is unexplained. The sample table lists hundreds of thousands of clones, around an eighth of them with a count of one. The ten largest clones capture less than 0.025% of the sample. The material sequenced was naive CD4+ T cells from blood. The cell subset or site label, read with the paper, signifies: true naive CD4+ T cells. These receptors came from a young man with type 1 diabetes.

The J gene is TRBJ2-7, the V gene TRBV7-2; perhaps TRBD2 as D (5 bases). Germline CDR1 is SGHTA and CDR2 is FQGNSA. Trimming took 5 bases from V and 1 from J, leaving 12 bases between them. CDR3 length equals 14 residues. CDR3 nucleotides: TGTGCCAGCAGCCTGTCGGGGAGATCCTACGAGCAGTACTTC. It is translated as CASSLSGRSYEQYF.

The chain recombines TRBV2 with TRBJ2-3; 9 nucleotides align to TRBD1. The CDR3 sequence is 14 residues long. The trim removed 7 bases at V and 7 bases at J, leaving 9 bases unmatched. Germline CDR1 and CDR2: SNHLY and FYNNEI. The CDR3 sequence is CASKTPGQGNTQYF. CDR3 nucleotide sequence: TGTGCCAGCAAAACTCCGGGACAGGGAAATACGCAGTATTTT.

This rearrangement joins TRBV19 to TRBJ2-3; D is ambiguous. The CDR3 consists of 14 residues. Germline CDR1 and CDR2: LNHDA and SQIVND (reference sequence). Trimming removed 4 bases at V and 2 bases at J, with 10 bases between. The CDR3: CASSTAASTDTQYF. The CDR3 DNA sequence: TGTGCCAGTAGTACCGCCGCCTCCACAGATACGCAGTATTTT. Based on the CDR3 plus reference TRBV19 and TRBJ2-3, the full variable domain is DGGITQSPKYLFRKEGQNVTLSCEQNLNHDAMYWYRQDPGQGLRLIYYSQIVNDFQKGDIAEGYSVSREKKESFPLTVTSAQKNPTAFYLCASSTAASTDTQYFGPGTRLTVL.

V is TRBV7-8 and J is TRBJ1-3; no firm D call. V lost 5 bases and J lost 3, with 8 bases in between. Per germline, CDR1 SGHVS and CDR2 FQNEAQ. The CDR3 sequence is 13 residues long. CDR3 nucleotides: TGTGCCAGCAGCCCCGGAGATGGAAACACCATATATTTT. Amino acid sequence: CASSPGDGNTIYF.

CDR3 sequence (DNA): TGTGCCAGCAGAAAGGGATCCCACCAAGAGACCCAGTACTTC. It is translated as CASRKGSHQETQYF. This sequence joins TRBV6-5 and TRBJ2-5; D not certain. This CDR3 has 14 amino acids. V lost 6 bases, J lost 0 bases, and 11 bases lay in between. CDR1 is MNHEY, CDR2 SVGAGI, per germline.

The chain links TRBV6-5 to TRBJ1-2; no clear D gene. V lost 6 bases, J lost 1 base, and 6 bases lay in between. The CDR3 sequence is 12 residues long. Germline CDR1 reads MNHEY; CDR2 reads SVGAGI. CDR3 amino acids: CASSRGNYGYTF. For the CDR3, the DNA is TGTGCCAGCAGCCGGGGTAACTATGGCTACACCTTC.

The sample holds a few counts of this clone. This chain uses TRBV20-1 with TRBJ1-2; D not certain. This CDR3 has 11 residues. CDR1 and CDR2 (germline): DFQATT, SNEGSKA (reference sequence). V was cut by 1 base and J by 8 bases, with 8 bases left in between. The CDR3 DNA follows: TGCAGTGCTAGAGGAGGGAAGGGCTACACCTTC. This translates into CSARGGKGYTF.

This clone is a singleton in its sample. The V gene is TRBV10-1, the J gene TRBJ1-1; the D gene is possibly TRBD1 (5 bases). The germline V and J ends were trimmed by 4 bases and 1 base, with 7 bases remaining between them. Germline loops: CDR1 WNHNN, CDR2 SYGVQD (reference sequence). There are 13 residues in the CDR3. As DNA, the CDR3 is TGCGCCAGCAGTGGACAGCCGAACACTGAAGCTTTCTTT. This encodes CASSGQPNTEAFF.

In this sample, this clone turned up a few times. The chain combines TRBV2 with TRBJ2-6; D is possibly TRBD2 (5 bases). V gave up 7 bases and J gave up 1 base, with 5 bases separating them. Germline V gene data show CDR1 as SNHLY and CDR2 as FYNNEI. The CDR3 is 13 residues long. The CDR3 nucleotides read TGTGCCAGCATAGCGTCTGGGGCCAACGTCCTGACTTTC. Its translation: CASIASGANVLTF.

This clone was recorded a few times. This chain uses TRBV29-1 with TRBJ2-7; TRBD1 matches at 8 bases. V trimming: 4 bases; J trimming: 2 bases; junction bases outside the gene matches: 4. This CDR3 has 13 amino acids. From germline, CDR1 is SQVTM and CDR2 ANQGSEA. CDR3 coding DNA: TGCAGCGTTGCTTGGACAGGGACCTACGAGCAGTACTTC. Translated: CSVAWTGTYEQYF.

This clone came up a few times. Other DNA sequences in the sample encode the same CDR3. Here the CDR3 reads CAISGQSTDTQYF. As DNA, the CDR3 is TGTGCCATCAGTGGACAAAGCACAGATACGCAGTATTTT. The chain has TRBV10-3 and TRBJ2-3; D is unclear. Per germline, CDR1 ENHRY and CDR2 SYGVKD. Trimming shortened V by 4 bases and J by 0 bases, and 5 bases separated the two germline ends. The CDR3 is 13 residues long.

The chain employs TRBV5-1 and TRBJ1-5; tentatively, D is TRBD1 (6 bases). This CDR3 comprises 14 residues. The germline gives CDR1 SGHRS, CDR2 YFSETQ. V gave up 4 bases and J gave up 3 bases, with 11 bases separating them. The CDR3 nucleotides are TGCGCCAGCAGCCCGGGGGGCTACAATCAGCCCCAGCATTTT. Translated, it gives CASSPGGYNQPQHF.

This clone was seen more than once but under ten times. The J gene is TRBJ2-5, the V gene TRBV9; 9 bases align to TRBD2. Trimming removed 4 bases from V and 5 bases from J; junction bases left unmatched: 6. The germline V gene has CDR1 SGDLS and CDR2 YYNGEE. The CDR3 spans 14 residues. CDR3: CASSPGLASETQYF. The CDR3 DNA is TGTGCCAGCAGCCCGGGACTAGCAAGTGAGACCCAGTACTTC.

This clone has just a few counts. The V gene is TRBV29-1, the J gene TRBJ2-1; 15 bases are a match to TRBD2. Germline V lookup: CDR1 SQVTM, CDR2 ANQGSEA. The CDR3 is 14 amino acids. Trimming cost V 6 bases and J 5 bases; bases outside gene matches: 2. The CDR3 bases are TGCAGCGTGCGGACTAGCGGGGGGGACAATGAGCAGTTCTTC. This sequence encodes CSVRTSGGDNEQFF.

CDR3 bases: TGTGCCAGCCAGGGACAGGAGGCTGGGGCCAACGTCCTGACTTTC. Its protein is CASQGQEAGANVLTF. J is TRBJ2-6 and V is TRBV19; 8 nucleotides align to TRBD1. The CDR3 extends over 15 amino acids. The germline V gene encodes CDR1 LNHDA and CDR2 SQIVND (reference sequence). V was clipped by 9 bases and J by 2 bases; unmatched bases: 6.

The genes are TRBV7-6 and TRBJ2-3; 13 bases align to TRBD2. The CDR3 totals 16 residues. CDR1 and CDR2 (germline): SGHVS, FNYEAQ. With 3 bases clipped from V and 1 base from J, the junction kept 1 base outside the gene matches. The CDR3 here is CASSLGTSGGTDTQYF. The DNA of the CDR3 is TGTGCCAGCAGCTTGGGGACTAGCGGGGGCACAGATACGCAGTATTTT.

This clone was detected only a few times. The chain links TRBV18 to TRBJ2-7, with 7 bases fitting TRBD1. With V trimmed by 6 bases and J by 3 bases, 5 bases remained unmatched. The CDR3 spans 13 residues. Germline V gene lookup returns CDR1 KGHSH and CDR2 LQKENI. The CDR3 reads CASSSGQVYEQYF. The CDR3 nucleotides read TGTGCCAGCTCCTCCGGACAGGTCTACGAGCAGTACTTC.

The chain has TRBV30 and TRBJ2-3; D might be TRBD1 or TRBD2, each matching 5 bases. Germline CDR1 reads GTSNPN; CDR2 reads SVGIG (reference sequence). V lost 2 bases and J lost 3, with 18 bases in between. The CDR3 loop spans 16 amino acids. The chain's CDR3 is CAWSTPGPLRTDTQYF. DNA for the CDR3: TGTGCCTGGAGTACACCGGGACCACTCCGAACAGATACGCAGTATTTT.

The chain employs TRBV6-5 and TRBJ2-2; 7 bases line up with TRBD1. Germline V gives CDR1 MNHEY, CDR2 SVGAGI. This CDR3 region has 14 residues. The J segment lost 2 bases and the V segment lost 6 bases, leaving 3 bases of the junction unmatched. CDR3 sequence (DNA): TGTGCCAGCAGGCCAGGGGGTAACACCGGGGAGCTGTTTTTT. It yields the protein CASRPGGNTGELFF.

This clone has just a few counts. The chain combines TRBV29-1 with TRBJ2-5; 8 positions match TRBD2. The J call is doubtful: the DNA matches TRBJ2-7 better. The CDR3 covers 14 residues. Per the germline V gene, CDR1 is SQVTM and CDR2 is ANQGSEA. The CDR3 nucleotides read TGCAGCGGAGGGACTAGGCCTCTTTCCTACGAGCAGTACTTC. Its protein is CSGGTRPLSYEQYF.